These T cell receptor beta chains were read from a single sample in a study of blood T cells in healthy people across ages. TCRdb used MiXCR to reprocess the 5' RACE reads, holding one entry per CDR3 protein. The data show roughly 1,700,000 distinct CDR3 sequences, roughly 28% seen once. The sequenced material came from blood. These receptors originate from a woman aged 30 to 39 in good health. Both conserved end residues are part of each CDR3. The D gene is left open where the match is weak. Size tells how often a clone was seen (once, few, many) or the class of an expanded clone, and some rows leave it out.

CDR3nt	CDR3aa	d_gene	abundance	v_gene	j_gene
TGTGCCACCAGCCGGGACACGGGAGGGGGGGGGACCCAGTACTTC	CATSRDTGGGGTQYF	TRBD2	NA	TRBV15	TRBJ2-5
TGTGCCACCAGCGAGGGACAGGGCGGTGAAAAACTGTTTTTT	CATSEGQGGEKLFF	TRBD1	NA	TRBV15	TRBJ1-4
TGTGCCAGCTCACCGGGAGGTCTTGACGGCTACACCTTC	CASSPGGLDGYTF	NA	few	TRBV18	TRBJ1-2
TGCGCCAGCAGTGACCCACAGGCTCGTGAAGCTTTCTTT	CASSDPQAREAFF	NA	NA	TRBV10-1	TRBJ1-1
TGCGCCAGCAGCCCGGAGGGGCGCCGGGGCCACACCTTC	CASSPEGRRGHTF	NA	NA	TRBV4-3	TRBJ1-2
TGTGCCAGCAGCCCACCCAGCATCCACGAGCAGTACTTC	CASSPPSIHEQYF	NA	few	TRBV7-9	TRBJ2-7
TGCAGCGTTGAAGCTTACAATGAGCAGTACTTC	CSVEAYNEQYF	NA	NA	TRBV29-1	TRBJ2-7
TGTGCCAGCAGTTACAGGGGGAGAAATGGCTACACCTTC	CASSYRGRNGYTF	TRBD1	NA	TRBV28	TRBJ1-2
TGCAGCGTTGCACAGGGAGGAGGACAGCCCCAGCATTTT	CSVAQGGGQPQHF	NA	many	TRBV29-1	TRBJ1-5
TGCGCCAGCAGCTTGGGCTACGAGCAGTACTTC	CASSLGYEQYF	NA	medium-sized	TRBV12-3/TRBV12-4	TRBJ2-7
TGTGCCAGCAGCCAAGCGGTGGGCGTGGAGACCCAGTACTTC	CASSQAVGVETQYF	NA	NA	TRBV3-1	TRBJ2-5
TGTGCCAGCAGGGAGGGACAGAGAATTCAGTACTTC	CASREGQRIQYF	NA	many	TRBV6-1	TRBJ2-4
TGCGCCAGCAGACTTTCGGGGGCCCCGGCAGATACGCAGTATTTT	CASRLSGAPADTQYF	NA	NA	TRBV4-1	TRBJ2-3
TGTGCCAGCAGCCAAGATCCAGGGCTCTATGGCTACACCTTC	CASSQDPGLYGYTF	NA	NA	TRBV3-1	TRBJ1-2
TGTGCCAGCAGCCGCGTAGAGCGGGGGGTCTCGTTCTTC	CASSRVERGVSFF	TRBD2	NA	TRBV14	TRBJ2-1
TGTGCCAGCGGGGGGGAACCTTACGAGCAGTACTTC	CASGGEPYEQYF	TRBD2	NA	TRBV12-3/TRBV12-4	TRBJ2-7
TGTGCCAGCAGCTTACTAGGACGGCAGTATCTCTACGAGCAGTACTTC	CASSLLGRQYLYEQYF	NA	NA	TRBV5-6	TRBJ2-7
TGTGCCGGATCGGGGACTAGCGGTAAGCAGTTCTTC	CAGSGTSGKQFF	TRBD2	NA	TRBV30	TRBJ2-1
TGTGCCAGCAGCCGTTGCGGACTGGCGCTCAATGAGCAGTTCTTC	CASSRCGLALNEQFF	NA	NA	TRBV7-6	TRBJ2-1
TGTGCCAGCAGTCGACCGGGACAGGGGTTCTATGGCTACACCTTC	CASSRPGQGFYGYTF	TRBD1	NA	TRBV6-5	TRBJ1-2
TGTGCCAGCAGCTTAGGGGACACTCGAAATCAGCCCCAGCATTTT	CASSLGDTRNQPQHF	NA	few	TRBV7-2	TRBJ1-5
TGTGCCAGCAGTTACGACAGATCCTATGGCTACACCTTC	CASSYDRSYGYTF	NA	few	TRBV6-5	TRBJ1-2
TGTGCCACCAGCACCCGCTACACCGAGACCTACAATGAGCAGTTCTTC	CATSTRYTETYNEQFF	NA	few	TRBV5-5	TRBJ2-1
TGTGCCAGCAGACCTACCCAGGGGTTCAGGGAGCAGTTCTTC	CASRPTQGFREQFF	NA	NA	TRBV2	TRBJ2-1
TGTGCCTGGAGTGTACTGTGGGGACCCTACAATGAGCAGTTCTTC	CAWSVLWGPYNEQFF	NA	NA	TRBV30	TRBJ2-1
TGTGCCAACAAGACGGTATACTACGAGCAGTACTTC	CANKTVYYEQYF	NA	NA	TRBV5-6	TRBJ2-7
TGCAGTGCCCCGAGCGGGACCAGCTCCTACAATGAGCAGTTCTTC	CSAPSGTSSYNEQFF	TRBD2	many	TRBV20-1	TRBJ2-1
TGTGCCACCAGCAGGGCGACTAGTATCTATGAGCAGTTCTTC	CATSRATSIYEQFF	NA	NA	TRBV15	TRBJ2-1
TGCAGTGCTAGAAGCCGGGAGGGCTCCTACGAGCAGTACTTC	CSARSREGSYEQYF	TRBD2	NA	TRBV20-1	TRBJ2-7
TGCAGTGCGGACAGGGGTAGTGAGCAGTACTTC	CSADRGSEQYF	TRBD1	many	TRBV20-1	TRBJ2-7
TGCGCCAGCAGCCAAGTAGAGAACACTGAAGCTTTCTTT	CASSQVENTEAFF	NA	NA	TRBV3-1	TRBJ1-1
TGTGCCAGCAGCCCTGTAGCCAAAAACATTCAGTACTTC	CASSPVAKNIQYF	NA	NA	TRBV7-2	TRBJ2-4
TGTGCCAGCTCACCGCTCGGACTAGGCCACAATGAGCAGTTCTTC	CASSPLGLGHNEQFF	TRBD2	few	TRBV18	TRBJ2-1
TGCAGTGCTGGGGTGGGCTACTCGGCTGATACGCAGTATTTT	CSAGVGYSADTQYF	NA	NA	TRBV20-1	TRBJ2-3
TGCAGTGCTAGAGATTCGGAGCAGCCCCAGCATTTT	CSARDSEQPQHF	NA	few	TRBV20-1	TRBJ1-5
TGTGCCAGCCATCGGTTTCTACAGGGTCGGGAAGAGCAGTACTTC	CASHRFLQGREEQYF	NA	NA	TRBV5-6	TRBJ2-7
TGCAGCGACCTAGGTGTCTCCTACAATGAGCAGTTCTTC	CSDLGVSYNEQFF	NA	many	TRBV29-1	TRBJ2-1
TGTGCCAACACGGAGGACGACCTACACGAGCAGTACTTC	CANTEDDLHEQYF	NA	NA	TRBV27	TRBJ2-7
TGCAGTGCTAGAGTGCCGGGCGGGACGAGAGTTACCCAGTATTTT	CSARVPGGTRVTQYF	NA	NA	TRBV20-1	TRBJ2-3
TGCAGTGCTAGGGGATTGGGGCTAGCGGGAGGGCAAGAGACCCAGTACTTC	CSARGLGLAGGQETQYF	TRBD2	few	TRBV20-1	TRBJ2-5
TGCAGCGTTGAAGGCAGGGCAGGAGAGACCCAGTACTTC	CSVEGRAGETQYF	NA	few	TRBV29-1	TRBJ2-5
TGTGCCAGCAGTTTCGACAGACAAGCTTTCTTT	CASSFDRQAFF	NA	few	TRBV12-3/TRBV12-4	TRBJ1-1
TGTGCCAGCAGCCGGGACCCTTTGGGTAATTCACCCCTCCACTTT	CASSRDPLGNSPLHF	NA	NA	TRBV5-5	TRBJ1-6
TGCGCCAGCAGCTCACGACAGGGCCAGGAGCAGTACTTC	CASSSRQGQEQYF	TRBD1	NA	TRBV5-1	TRBJ2-7
TGCGCCAGCATCCTCGTCGCCTTCTACGAGCAGTACTTC	CASILVAFYEQYF	NA	many	TRBV10-2	TRBJ2-7
TGTGCTAGTGGGGGACAGGGGGTAGGCAATGAGCAGTTCTTC	CASGGQGVGNEQFF	TRBD1	NA	TRBV12-5	TRBJ2-1
TGTGCCAGCAGAGGCCGGGAGATCGAGCAGTACTTC	CASRGREIEQYF	NA	few	TRBV6-6	TRBJ2-7
TGTGCCAGCAGTTTGACGACAGGGACGCGTGAAAAACTGTTTTTT	CASSLTTGTREKLFF	TRBD1	NA	TRBV2	TRBJ1-4
TGTGCCAGCAGCACCTGGGACAGGGTCACCTATGGCTACACCTTC	CASSTWDRVTYGYTF	TRBD1	NA	TRBV7-9	TRBJ1-2
TGTACCAGCAGCCAGGGAGGACAGGGCTACGAGCAGTACTTC	CTSSQGGQGYEQYF	TRBD1	NA	TRBV3-1	TRBJ2-7
TGCGCCAGCAGCTTGGAAGGGGGCAGCGGTGACATTCAGTACTTC	CASSLEGGSGDIQYF	TRBD1	many	TRBV5-1	TRBJ2-4
TGCGCCAGCAGCCATTTTCGGGGAGGAGAGACCCAGTACTTC	CASSHFRGGETQYF	NA	NA	TRBV4-1	TRBJ2-5
TGCAGCGTTTTCGACAGGGACTTTGGTGAAGCTTTCTTT	CSVFDRDFGEAFF	TRBD1	NA	TRBV29-1	TRBJ1-1
TGTGCCAGCAGTTTCACAGGGGCCCCTACCTACGAGCAGTACTTC	CASSFTGAPTYEQYF	TRBD1	few	TRBV28	TRBJ2-7